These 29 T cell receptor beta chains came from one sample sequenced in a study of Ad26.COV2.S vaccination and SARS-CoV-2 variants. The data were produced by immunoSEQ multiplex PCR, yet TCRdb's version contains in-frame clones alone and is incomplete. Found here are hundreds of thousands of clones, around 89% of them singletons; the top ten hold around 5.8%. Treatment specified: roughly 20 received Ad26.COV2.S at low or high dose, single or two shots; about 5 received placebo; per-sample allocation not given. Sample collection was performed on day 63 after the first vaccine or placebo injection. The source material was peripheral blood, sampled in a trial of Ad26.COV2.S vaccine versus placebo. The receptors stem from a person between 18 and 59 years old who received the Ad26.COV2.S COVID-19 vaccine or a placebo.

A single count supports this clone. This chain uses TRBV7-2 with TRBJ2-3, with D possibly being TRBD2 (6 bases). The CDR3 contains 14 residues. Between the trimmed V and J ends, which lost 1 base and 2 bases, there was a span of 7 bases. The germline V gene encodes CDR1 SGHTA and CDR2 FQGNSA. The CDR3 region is CASSLERATDTQYF. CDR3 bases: TGTGCCAGCAGCTTAGAGCGGGCCACAGATACGCAGTATTTT.

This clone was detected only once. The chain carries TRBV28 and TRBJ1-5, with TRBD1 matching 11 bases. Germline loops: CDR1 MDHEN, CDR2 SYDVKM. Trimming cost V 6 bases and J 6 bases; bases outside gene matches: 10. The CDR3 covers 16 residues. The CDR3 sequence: CASRAGTGGYAQPQHF. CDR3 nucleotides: TGTGCCAGCAGGGCCGGGACAGGGGGTTATGCTCAGCCCCAGCATTTT. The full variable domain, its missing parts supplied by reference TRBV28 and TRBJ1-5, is DVKVTQSSRYLVKRTGEKVFLECVQDMDHENMFWYRQDPGLGLRLIYFSYDVKMKEKGDIPEGYSVSREKKERFSLILESASTNQTSMYLCASRAGTGGYAQPQHFGDGTRLSIL.

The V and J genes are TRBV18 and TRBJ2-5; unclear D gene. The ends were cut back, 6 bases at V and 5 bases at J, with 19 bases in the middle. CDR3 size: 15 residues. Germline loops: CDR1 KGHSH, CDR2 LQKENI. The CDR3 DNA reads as TGTGCCAGCTCCCCTACCGGGCCCATAAAGGAGACCCAGTACTTC. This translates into CASSPTGPIKETQYF.

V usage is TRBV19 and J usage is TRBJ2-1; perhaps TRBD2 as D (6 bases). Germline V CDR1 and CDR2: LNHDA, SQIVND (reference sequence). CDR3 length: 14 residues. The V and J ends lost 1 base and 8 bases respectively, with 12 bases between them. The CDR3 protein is CASSIGRGGYEQFF. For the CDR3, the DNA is TGTGCCAGTAGTATAGGGCGGGGAGGTTATGAGCAGTTCTTC. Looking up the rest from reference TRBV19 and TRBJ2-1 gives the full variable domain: DGGITQSPKYLFRKEGQNVTLSCEQNLNHDAMYWYRQDPGQGLRLIYYSQIVNDFQKGDIAEGYSVSREKKESFPLTVTSAQKNPTAFYLCASSIGRGGYEQFFGPGTRLTVL.

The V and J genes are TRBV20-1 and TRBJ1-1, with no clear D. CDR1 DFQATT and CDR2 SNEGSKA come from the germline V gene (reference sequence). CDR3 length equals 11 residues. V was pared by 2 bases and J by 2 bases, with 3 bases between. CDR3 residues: CSARYNTEAFF. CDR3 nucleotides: TGCAGTGCTAGATATAACACTGAAGCTTTCTTT.

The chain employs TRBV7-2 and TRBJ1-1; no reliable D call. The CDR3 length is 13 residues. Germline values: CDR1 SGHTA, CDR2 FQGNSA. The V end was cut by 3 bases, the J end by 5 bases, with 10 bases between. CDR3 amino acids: CASSFGGWTEAFF. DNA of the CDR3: TGTGCCAGCAGCTTCGGCGGGTGGACTGAAGCTTTCTTT.

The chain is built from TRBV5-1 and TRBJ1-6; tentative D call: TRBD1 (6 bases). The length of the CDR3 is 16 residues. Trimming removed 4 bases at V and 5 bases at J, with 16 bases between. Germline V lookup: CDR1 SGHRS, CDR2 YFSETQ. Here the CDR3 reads CASSRLQQGNNSPLHF. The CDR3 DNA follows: TGCGCCAGCAGCCGGTTACAACAGGGAAATAATTCACCCCTCCACTTT.

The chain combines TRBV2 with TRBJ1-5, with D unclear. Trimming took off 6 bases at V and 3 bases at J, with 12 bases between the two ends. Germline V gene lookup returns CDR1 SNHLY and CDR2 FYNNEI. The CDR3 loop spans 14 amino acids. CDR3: CASRPQDSNQPQHF. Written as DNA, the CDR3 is TGTGCCAGCAGACCCCAGGATTCCAATCAGCCCCAGCATTTT. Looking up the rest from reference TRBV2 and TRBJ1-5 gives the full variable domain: EPEVTQTPSHQVTQMGQEVILRCVPISNHLYFYWYRQILGQKVEFLVSFYNNEISEKSEIFDDQFSVERPDGSNFTLKIRSTKLEDSAMYFCASRPQDSNQPQHFGDGTRLSIL.

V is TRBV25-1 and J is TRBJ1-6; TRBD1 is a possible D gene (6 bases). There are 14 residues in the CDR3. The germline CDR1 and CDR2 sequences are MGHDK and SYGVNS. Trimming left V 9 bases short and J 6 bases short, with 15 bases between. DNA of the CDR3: TGTGCCAGTACCGGACAGCGTTTTAATTCACCCCTCCACTTT. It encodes CASTGQRFNSPLHF.

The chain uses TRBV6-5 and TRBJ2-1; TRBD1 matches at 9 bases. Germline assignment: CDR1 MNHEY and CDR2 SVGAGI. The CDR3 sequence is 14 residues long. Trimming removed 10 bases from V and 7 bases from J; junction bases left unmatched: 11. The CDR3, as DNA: TGTGCCACCCGGGACAGGGCCCTAGTAAATGAGCAGTTCTTC. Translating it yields CATRDRALVNEQFF.

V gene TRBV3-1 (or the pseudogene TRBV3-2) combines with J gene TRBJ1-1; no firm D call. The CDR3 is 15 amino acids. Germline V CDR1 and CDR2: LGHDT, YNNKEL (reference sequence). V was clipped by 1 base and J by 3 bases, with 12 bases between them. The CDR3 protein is CASSQVGGGYTEAFF. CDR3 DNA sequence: TGTGCCAGCAGCCAAGTAGGTGGCGGTTACACTGAAGCTTTCTTT.

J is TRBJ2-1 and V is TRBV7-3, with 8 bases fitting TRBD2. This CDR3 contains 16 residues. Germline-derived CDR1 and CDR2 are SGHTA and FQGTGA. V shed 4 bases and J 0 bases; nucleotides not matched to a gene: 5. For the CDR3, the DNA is TGTGCCAGCAGCTCCAATAGCGGGAACTCCTACAATGAGCAGTTCTTC. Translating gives CASSSNSGNSYNEQFF.

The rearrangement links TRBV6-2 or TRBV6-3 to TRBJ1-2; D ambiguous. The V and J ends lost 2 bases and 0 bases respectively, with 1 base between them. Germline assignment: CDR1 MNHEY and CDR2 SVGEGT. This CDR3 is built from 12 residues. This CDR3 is CASSYPNYGYTF. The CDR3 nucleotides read TGTGCCAGCAGTTACCCTAACTATGGCTACACCTTC.

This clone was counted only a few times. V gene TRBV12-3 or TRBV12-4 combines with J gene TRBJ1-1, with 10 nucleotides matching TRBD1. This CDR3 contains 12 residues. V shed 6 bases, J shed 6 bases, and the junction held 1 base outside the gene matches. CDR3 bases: TGTGCCAGCAGAGGGACAGGGGCTGAAGCTTTCTTT. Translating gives CASRGTGAEAFF.

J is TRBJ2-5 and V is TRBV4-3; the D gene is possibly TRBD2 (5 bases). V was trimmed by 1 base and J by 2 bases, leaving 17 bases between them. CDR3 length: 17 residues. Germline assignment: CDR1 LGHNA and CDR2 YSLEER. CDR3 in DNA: TGCGCCAGCAGCCAAGTTAAGCGGCGTAGATGGCAAGAGACCCAGTACTTC. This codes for CASSQVKRRRWQETQYF.

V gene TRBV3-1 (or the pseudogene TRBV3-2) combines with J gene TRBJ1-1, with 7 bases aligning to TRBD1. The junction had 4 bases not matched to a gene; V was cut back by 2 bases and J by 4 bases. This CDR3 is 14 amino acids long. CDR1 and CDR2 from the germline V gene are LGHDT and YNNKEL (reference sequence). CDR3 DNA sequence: TGTGCCAGCAGCCAATCGGCAGGGGGCACTGAAGCTTTCTTT. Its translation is CASSQSAGGTEAFF.

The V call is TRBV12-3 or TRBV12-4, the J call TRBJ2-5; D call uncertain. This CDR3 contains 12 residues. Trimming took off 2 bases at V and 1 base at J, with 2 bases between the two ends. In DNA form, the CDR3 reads TGTGCCAGCAGTTTAACCCAAGAGACCCAGTACTTC. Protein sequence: CASSLTQETQYF.

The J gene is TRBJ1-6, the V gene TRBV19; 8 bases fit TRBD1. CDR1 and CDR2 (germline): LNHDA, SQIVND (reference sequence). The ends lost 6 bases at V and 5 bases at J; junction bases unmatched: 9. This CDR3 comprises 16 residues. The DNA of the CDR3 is TGTGCCAGTAGCCGACAGGGGAGGGCTAATAATTCACCCCTCCACTTT. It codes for CASSRQGRANNSPLHF.

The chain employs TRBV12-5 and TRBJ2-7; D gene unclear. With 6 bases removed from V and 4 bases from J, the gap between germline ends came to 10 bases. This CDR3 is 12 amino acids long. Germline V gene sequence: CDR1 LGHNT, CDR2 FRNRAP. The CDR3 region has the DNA TGTGCTAGTGGGTTCAGTCTTTACGAGCAGTACTTC. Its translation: CASGFSLYEQYF.

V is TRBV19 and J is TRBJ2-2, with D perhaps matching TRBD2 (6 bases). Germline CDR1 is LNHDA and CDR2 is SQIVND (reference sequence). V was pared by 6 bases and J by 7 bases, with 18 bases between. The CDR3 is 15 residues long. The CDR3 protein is CASSQDREFSGELFF. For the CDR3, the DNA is TGTGCCAGTAGCCAAGACCGGGAGTTTAGCGGGGAGCTGTTTTTT.

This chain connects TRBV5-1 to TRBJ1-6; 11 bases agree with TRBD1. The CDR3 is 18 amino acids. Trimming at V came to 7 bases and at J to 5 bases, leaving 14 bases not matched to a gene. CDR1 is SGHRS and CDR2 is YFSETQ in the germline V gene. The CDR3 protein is CASRTGTGGFIDNSPLHF. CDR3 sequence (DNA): TGCGCCAGCCGCACCGGGACAGGGGGTTTCATCGATAATTCACCCCTCCACTTT. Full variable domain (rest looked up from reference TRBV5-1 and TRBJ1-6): KAGVTQTPRYLIKTRGQQVTLSCSPISGHRSVSWYQQTPGQGLQFLFEYFSETQRNKGNFPGRFSGRQFSNSRSEMNVSTLELGDSALYLCASRTGTGGFIDNSPLHFGNGTRLTVT.

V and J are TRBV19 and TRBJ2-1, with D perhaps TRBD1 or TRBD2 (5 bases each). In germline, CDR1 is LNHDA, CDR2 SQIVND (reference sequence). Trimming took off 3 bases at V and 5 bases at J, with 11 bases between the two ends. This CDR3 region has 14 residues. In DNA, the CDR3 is TGTGCCAGTAGTATTCGGTGGGGACACAATGAGCAGTTCTTC. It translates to CASSIRWGHNEQFF.

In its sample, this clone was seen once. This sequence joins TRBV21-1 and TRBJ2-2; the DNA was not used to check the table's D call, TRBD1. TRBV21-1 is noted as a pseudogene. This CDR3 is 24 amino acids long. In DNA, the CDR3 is TGTGCCAGCAGCAAAGAAGCTCTCCTACCGAAGATGGGACAGGGAGTAGAGAACACCGGGGAGCTGTTTTTT. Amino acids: CASSKEALLPKMGQGVENTGELFF.

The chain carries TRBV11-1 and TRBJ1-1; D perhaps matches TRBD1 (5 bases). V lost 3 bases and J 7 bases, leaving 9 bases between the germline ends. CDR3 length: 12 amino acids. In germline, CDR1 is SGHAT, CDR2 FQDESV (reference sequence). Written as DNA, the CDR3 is TGTGCCAGCAGCTTGGGGGGTTTTGAAGCTTTCTTT. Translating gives CASSLGGFEAFF.

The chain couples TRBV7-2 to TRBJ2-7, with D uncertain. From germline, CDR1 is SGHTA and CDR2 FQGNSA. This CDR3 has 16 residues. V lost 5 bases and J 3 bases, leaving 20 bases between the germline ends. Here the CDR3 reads CASSVGSNRAYYEQYF. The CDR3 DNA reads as TGTGCCAGCAGCGTAGGCTCAAATCGGGCCTACTACGAGCAGTACTTC.

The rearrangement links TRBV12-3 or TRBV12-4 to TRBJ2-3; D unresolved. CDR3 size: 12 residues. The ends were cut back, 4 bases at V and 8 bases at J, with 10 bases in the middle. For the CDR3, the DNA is TGTGCCAGCAGTTCCAGCCGGGCTACGCAGTATTTT. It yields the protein CASSSSRATQYF.

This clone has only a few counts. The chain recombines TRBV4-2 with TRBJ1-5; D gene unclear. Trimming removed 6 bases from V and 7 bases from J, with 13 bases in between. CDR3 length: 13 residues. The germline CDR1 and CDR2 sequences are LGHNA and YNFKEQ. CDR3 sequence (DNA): TGTGCCAGCAGTCCGACTGGACCCCAGCCCCAGCATTTT. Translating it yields CASSPTGPQPQHF.

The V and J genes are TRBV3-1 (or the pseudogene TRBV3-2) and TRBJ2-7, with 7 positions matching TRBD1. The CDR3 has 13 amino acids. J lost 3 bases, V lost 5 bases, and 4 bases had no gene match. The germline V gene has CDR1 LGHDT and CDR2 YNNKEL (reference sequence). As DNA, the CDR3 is TGTGCCAGCAGCTGGACAGGTGGCTACGAGCAGTACTTC. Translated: CASSWTGGYEQYF.

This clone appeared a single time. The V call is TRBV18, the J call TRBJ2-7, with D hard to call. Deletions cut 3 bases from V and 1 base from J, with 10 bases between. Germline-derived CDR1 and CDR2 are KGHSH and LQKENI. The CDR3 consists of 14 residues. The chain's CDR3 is CASSPRTESYEQYF. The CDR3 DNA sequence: TGTGCCAGCTCACCGCGGACCGAGTCCTACGAGCAGTACTTC.